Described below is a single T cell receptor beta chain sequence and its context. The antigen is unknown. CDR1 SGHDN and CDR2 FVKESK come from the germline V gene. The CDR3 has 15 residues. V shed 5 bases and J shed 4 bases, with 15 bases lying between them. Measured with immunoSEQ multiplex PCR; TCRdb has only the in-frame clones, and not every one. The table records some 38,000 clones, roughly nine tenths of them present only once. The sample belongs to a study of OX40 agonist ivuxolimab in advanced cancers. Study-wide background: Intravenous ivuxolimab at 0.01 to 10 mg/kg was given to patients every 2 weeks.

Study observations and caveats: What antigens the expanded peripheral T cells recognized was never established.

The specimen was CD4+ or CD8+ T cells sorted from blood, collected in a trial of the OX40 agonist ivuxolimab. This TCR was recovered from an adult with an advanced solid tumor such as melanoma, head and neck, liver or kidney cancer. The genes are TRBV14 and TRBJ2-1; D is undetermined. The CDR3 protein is CASSRAPQIYNEQFF. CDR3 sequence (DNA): TGTGCCAGCAGCAGGGCCCCGCAGATATACAATGAGCAGTTCTTC. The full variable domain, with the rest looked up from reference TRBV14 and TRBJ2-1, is EAGVTQFPSHSVIEKGQTVTLRCDPISGHDNLYWYRRVMGKEIKFLLHFVKESKQDESGMPNNRFLAERTGGTYSTLKVQPAELEDSGVYFCASSRAPQIYNEQFFGPGTRLTVL.